The clone carrying this T cell receptor beta chain was seen ten or more times. Its antigen is undetermined. This specimen belongs to a study of T-cell reconstitution after alpha-beta-depleted transplantation in children. Study outcomes and limitations: By about two months after transplant, alpha-beta T cells reportedly arose from several hundred graft clones that had expanded. Among T cells one year after transplant, newly produced cells accounted for most counts and diversity.

Germline trimming cut 2 bases from V and 4 bases from J; bases unmatched to any gene: 9. The germline V gene has CDR1 MGHRA and CDR2 YSYEKL. The CDR3 spans 16 residues. Preparation of the TCRbeta library was carried out with unique molecular identifiers. Each CDR3 protein is one row after TCRdb ran MiXCR on the PCR reads. In the table there are fewer than 1 million distinct CDR3 sequences, approximately 15% of which are singletons. The material sequenced was PBMCs, mostly from graft donor cells, taken 360 days after TCRalphabeta/CD19-depleted stem cell transplant. The source is a male patient between 5 and 17 years old who had a stem cell transplant for acute lymphoblastic leukemia, so the T cells may come from the graft donor. The chain uses TRBV4-1 and TRBJ2-3; 7 bases are shared with TRBD2. CDR3 protein: CASSQRAGVPPDTQYF. The CDR3 DNA sequence: TGCGCCAGCAGCCAAAGGGCGGGAGTACCACCAGATACGCAGTATTTT.